This T cell receptor beta chain comes out of a study of cytomegalovirus exposure and HLA in healthy donors. Overall study findings and caveats: Apparent HLA restriction characterized most CMV-associated TCR beta chains in a later analysis.

This clone was seen just once. Its antigen is unknown. The CDR3 has 13 amino acids. The germline V gene has CDR1 SGHRS and CDR2 YFSETQ. Between the trimmed V and J ends, which lost 0 bases and 2 bases, there was a span of 5 bases. The PCR was carried out with 60 Vbeta primers and 13 Jbeta primers. TCRdb's table, derived via immunoSEQ multiplex PCR, lists solely in-frame clones and lacks some. The sample lists 150,000 to 200,000 clones; roughly 79% were seen once. The sample was PBMCs. The source is a man between 18 and 29 years old in good health and CMV-seropositive. The chain employs TRBV5-1 and TRBJ1-2; unclear D gene. CDR3 bases: TGCGCCAGCAGCTTGGCGGGGAACTATGGCTACACCTTC. As protein: CASSLAGNYGYTF.